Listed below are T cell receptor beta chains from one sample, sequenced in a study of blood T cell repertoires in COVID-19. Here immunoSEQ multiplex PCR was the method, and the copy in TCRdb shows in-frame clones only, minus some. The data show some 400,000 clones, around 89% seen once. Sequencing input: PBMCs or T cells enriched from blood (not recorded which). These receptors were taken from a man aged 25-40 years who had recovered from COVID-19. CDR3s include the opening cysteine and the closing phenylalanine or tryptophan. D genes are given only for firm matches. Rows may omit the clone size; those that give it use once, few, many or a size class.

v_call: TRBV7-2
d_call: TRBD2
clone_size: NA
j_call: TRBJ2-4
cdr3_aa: CASSLYLAGGNIQYF
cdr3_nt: TGTGCCAGCAGCCTCTACCTAGCGGGGGGAAACATTCAGTACTTC

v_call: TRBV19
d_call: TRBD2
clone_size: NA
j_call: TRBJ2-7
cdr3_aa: CASSTIAGDYEQYF
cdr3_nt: TGTGCCAGTAGTACAATAGCGGGAGACTACGAGCAGTACTTC

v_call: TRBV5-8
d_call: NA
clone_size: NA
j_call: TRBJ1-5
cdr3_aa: CASSLVFGGGRQPQHF
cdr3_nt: TGTGCCAGCAGCTTGGTTTTTGGGGGCGGGCGGCAGCCCCAGCATTTT

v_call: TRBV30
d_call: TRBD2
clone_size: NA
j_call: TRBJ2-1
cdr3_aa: CAWSVGLAGGRGQFF
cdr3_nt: TGTGCCTGGAGTGTAGGGCTAGCGGGAGGGCGGGGGCAGTTCTTC

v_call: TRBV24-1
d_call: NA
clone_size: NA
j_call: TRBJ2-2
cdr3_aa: CATRSGQHTGELFF
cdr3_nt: TGTGCCACCAGATCAGGACAGCACACCGGGGAGCTGTTTTTT

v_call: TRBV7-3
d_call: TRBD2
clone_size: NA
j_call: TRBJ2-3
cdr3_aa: CASSPQAGGTRDTQYF
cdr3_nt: TGTGCCAGCAGCCCTCAAGCGGGAGGGACCAGAGATACGCAGTATTTT

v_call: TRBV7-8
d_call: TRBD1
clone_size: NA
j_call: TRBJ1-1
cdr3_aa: CASRLQGANTEAFF
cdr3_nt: TGTGCCAGCCGCCTACAGGGGGCGAACACTGAAGCTTTCTTT

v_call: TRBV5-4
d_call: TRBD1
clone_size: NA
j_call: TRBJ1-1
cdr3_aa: CASSLEGAGTEAFF
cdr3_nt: TGTGCCAGCAGCTTGGAGGGGGCAGGTACTGAAGCTTTCTTT

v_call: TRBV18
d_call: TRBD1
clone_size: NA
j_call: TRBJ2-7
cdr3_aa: CASSPTDRAEQYF
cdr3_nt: TGTGCCAGCTCACCAACGGACAGGGCCGAGCAGTACTTC

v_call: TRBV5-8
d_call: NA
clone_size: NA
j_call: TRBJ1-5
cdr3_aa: CASSWDSGGQPQHF
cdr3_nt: TGTGCCAGCAGCTGGGACTCGGGAGGCCAGCCCCAGCATTTT

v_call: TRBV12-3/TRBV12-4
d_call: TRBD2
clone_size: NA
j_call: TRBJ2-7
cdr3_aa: CASKSSGTNEQYF
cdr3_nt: TGTGCCAGTAAATCTAGCGGGACGAACGAGCAGTACTTC

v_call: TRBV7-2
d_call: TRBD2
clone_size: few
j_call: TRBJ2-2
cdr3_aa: CASSRTSGRTGELFF
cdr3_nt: TGTGCCAGCAGCCGGACTAGCGGGAGAACCGGGGAGCTGTTTTTT